A single sample gave rise to the 22 T cell receptor beta chains below, sequenced in a study of T cell changes during pregnancy in multiple sclerosis. Some clones are missing from TCRdb's copy, which holds only in-frame ones; the method was immunoSEQ multiplex PCR. This table has 30,000 to 45,000 clones, approximately 94% appearing once. The sequenced sample was peripheral blood, obtained before pregnancy. Receptors were obtained from a female donor with multiple sclerosis, enrolled in a pregnancy study.

This chain connects TRBV4-2 to TRBJ2-2; 9 nucleotides agree with TRBD1. Germline CDR1 reads LGHNA; CDR2 reads YNFKEQ. The V gene end was trimmed by 4 bases and the J gene end by 3 bases; junction bases not matched to a gene: 6. This CDR3 spans 16 amino acids. The DNA for the CDR3 is TGTGCCAGCAGCCGAAGCCGGGACAGGGACACCGGGGAGCTGTTTTTT. It specifies CASSRSRDRDTGELFF.

CDR3 residues: CASSFSSGGSTDTQYF. DNA for the CDR3: TGCGCCAGCAGCTTCTCTAGCGGAGGGAGCACAGATACGCAGTATTTT. The chain is built from TRBV5-1 and TRBJ2-3, with 7 bases that match TRBD2. The junction had 6 bases not matched to a gene; V was cut back by 2 bases and J by 0 bases. CDR1 and CDR2 (germline): SGHRS, YFSETQ. This CDR3 region has 16 residues.

The J gene is TRBJ1-2, the V gene TRBV18; D is unclear. The CDR3 contains 13 residues. CDR1 is KGHSH and CDR2 is LQKENI in the germline V gene. V lost 2 bases to trimming and J lost 6 bases, with 10 bases between them. The CDR3 protein is CASSPGEGDGYTF. Here the CDR3 DNA reads TGTGCCAGCTCACCAGGGGAGGGCGATGGCTACACCTTC. The variable domain in full, completed from reference TRBV18 and TRBJ1-2, reads NAGVMQNPRHLVRRRGQEARLRCSPMKGHSHVYWYRQLPEEGLKFMVYLQKENIIDESGMPKERFSAEFPKEGPSILRIQQVVRGDSAAYFCASSPGEGDGYTFGSGTRLTVV.

The chain has TRBV4-1 and TRBJ2-7; 9 bases match TRBD1. V was pared by 2 bases and J by 3 bases, with 8 bases of the junction left unmatched. The germline CDR1 and CDR2 sequences are MGHRA and YSYEKL. This CDR3 is 16 amino acids long. As DNA, the CDR3 is TGCGCCAGCAGCCAACACGTGACAGGGGGGGTCTACGAGCAGTACTTC. Encoded protein: CASSQHVTGGVYEQYF.

The gene calls are TRBV4-2 and TRBJ2-3; 9 bases align to TRBD2. The V gene's germline CDR1 is LGHNA and CDR2 YNFKEQ. Trimming took 4 bases from V and 2 from J; bases not matched to a gene: 4. The CDR3 totals 15 residues. For the CDR3, the DNA is TGTGCCAGCAGCCGAGAGCGGGAGGCCACAGATACGCAGTATTTT. Translated: CASSREREATDTQYF.

The CDR3 is CASSPGTSDYNEQFF. The CDR3 region has the DNA TGCGCCAGCAGCCCCGGGACTAGCGATTACAATGAGCAGTTCTTC. The chain links TRBV5-1 to TRBJ2-1; 10 positions agree with TRBD2. The CDR3 runs to 15 residues. From germline, CDR1 is SGHRS and CDR2 YFSETQ. V lost 4 bases, J lost 4 bases, and 5 bases stayed unmatched.

This chain links TRBV27 with TRBJ2-1; 7 nucleotides match TRBD1. The junction had 5 bases not matched to a gene; V was cut back by 3 bases and J by 0 bases. This CDR3 comprises 16 residues. The germline gives CDR1 MNHEY, CDR2 SMNVEV (reference sequence). CDR3 residues: CASSFSPGGSYNEQFF. The CDR3, as DNA: TGTGCCAGCAGTTTTAGCCCAGGGGGCTCCTACAATGAGCAGTTCTTC.

The genes are TRBV7-2 and TRBJ1-2, with 7 nucleotides matching TRBD1. Germline CDR1 SGHTA, CDR2 FQGNSA. CDR3 size: 16 residues. V gave up 8 bases and J gave up 4 bases; unmatched junction bases: 16. The CDR3 is CASALLLDRDSYGYTF. The CDR3 DNA reads TGTGCCAGCGCCTTACTCCTCGACCGGGACAGCTATGGCTACACCTTC. Based on the CDR3 plus reference TRBV7-2 and TRBJ1-2, the full variable domain is GAGVSQSPSNKVTEKGKDVELRCDPISGHTALYWYRQSLGQGLEFLIYFQGNSAPDKSGLPSDRFSAERTGGSVSTLTIQRTQQEDSAVYLCASALLLDRDSYGYTFGSGTRLTVV.

This chain links TRBV7-9 with TRBJ1-2; TRBD1 matches at 7 bases. This CDR3 is 15 amino acids long. J was trimmed by 8 bases and V by 4 bases; bases with no gene match: 13. Germline CDR1 is SEHNR and CDR2 is FQNEAQ (reference sequence). CDR3 residues: CASSSIRRGREGYTF. The CDR3 DNA follows: TGTGCCAGCAGCTCAATTCGGAGGGGGCGTGAGGGCTACACCTTC.

This chain uses TRBV6-1 with TRBJ1-2; D is ambiguous. The CDR3 spans 11 residues. Trimming removed 1 base from V and 9 bases from J, with 6 bases in between. CDR1 and CDR2 from the germline V gene are MNHNS and SASEGT. CDR3: CASSEVESYTF. The CDR3 bases are TGTGCCAGCAGTGAAGTGGAGAGCTACACCTTC.

The chain is built from TRBV27 and TRBJ2-3; 15 positions agree with TRBD2. Germline V gene data show CDR1 as MNHEY and CDR2 as SMNVEV (reference sequence). The V and J ends lost 5 bases and 1 base, in that order; junction bases with no gene match: 7. This CDR3 has 18 amino acids. The chain's CDR3 is CASSPGLAGGVGTDTQYF. The CDR3 DNA follows: TGTGCCAGCAGTCCTGGACTAGCGGGAGGGGTCGGCACAGATACGCAGTATTTT.

The CDR3 is CASSLGDTGELFF. The CDR3 nucleotides are TGTGCCAGCAGCTTAGGGGACACCGGGGAGCTGTTTTTT. The rearrangement links TRBV5-5 to TRBJ2-2, with a possible D match to TRBD1 (5 bases). The CDR3 length is 13 residues. CDR1 and CDR2 from the germline V gene are SGHKS and YYEKEE (reference sequence). The V end was cut by 2 bases, the J end by 3 bases, with 5 bases between.

This rearrangement joins TRBV28 to TRBJ2-2; 7 positions agree with TRBD2. Looked up from germline, CDR1 is MDHEN and CDR2 is SYDVKM. V lost 4 bases and J lost 3; bases outside the gene matches: 8. The CDR3 consists of 16 residues. For the CDR3, the DNA is TGTGCCAGCAGTTCCCAAGCGGGATTGGACACCGGGGAGCTGTTTTTT. This gives the protein CASSSQAGLDTGELFF.

The J gene is TRBJ2-2, the V gene TRBV7-2; the D gene is possibly TRBD2 (6 bases). Looked up from germline, CDR1 is SGHTA and CDR2 is FQGNSA. The CDR3 is 16 amino acids. V dropped 4 bases and J dropped 2 bases, with 14 bases sitting between them. DNA for the CDR3: TGTGCCAGCAGCTCGAGATTAGCGGCAAACACCGGGGAGCTGTTTTTT. Its translation: CASSSRLAANTGELFF. Based on the CDR3 plus reference TRBV7-2 and TRBJ2-2, the full variable domain is GAGVSQSPSNKVTEKGKDVELRCDPISGHTALYWYRQSLGQGLEFLIYFQGNSAPDKSGLPSDRFSAERTGGSVSTLTIQRTQQEDSAVYLCASSSRLAANTGELFFGEGSRLTVL.

V and J are TRBV19 and TRBJ2-1, with 8 positions matching TRBD1. The CDR3 sequence is 12 residues long. Unmatched junction bases numbered 4, after V lost 6 bases and J lost 9 bases. CDR1 is LNHDA and CDR2 is SQIVND in the germline V gene (reference sequence). CDR3 sequence reads: CASSGQGSEQFF. Here the CDR3 DNA reads TGTGCCAGTAGCGGACAGGGCAGTGAGCAGTTCTTC.

This chain uses TRBV7-2 with TRBJ2-5; unclear D gene. V was cut by 5 bases and J by 2 bases, with 12 bases left in between. This CDR3 comprises 14 residues. Germline V gives CDR1 SGHTA, CDR2 FQGNSA. The CDR3 bases are TGTGCCAGCAGCACCCTCGGCGGACAAGAGACCCAGTACTTC. Translated, it gives CASSTLGGQETQYF. The variable domain in full, completed from reference TRBV7-2 and TRBJ2-5, reads GAGVSQSPSNKVTEKGKDVELRCDPISGHTALYWYRQSLGQGLEFLIYFQGNSAPDKSGLPSDRFSAERTGGSVSTLTIQRTQQEDSAVYLCASSTLGGQETQYFGPGTRLLVL.

J is TRBJ2-3 and V is TRBV30; maybe TRBD1 (6 bases). The germline V gene has CDR1 GTSNPN and CDR2 SVGIG (reference sequence). The CDR3 loop spans 13 amino acids. Trimming cost V 1 base and J 2 bases, with 7 bases left between them. The CDR3 here is CAWSGGLTDTQYF. DNA for the CDR3: TGTGCCTGGAGTGGGGGGCTCACAGATACGCAGTATTTT.

The rearrangement links TRBV6-5 to TRBJ2-7, with TRBD2 matching over 13 bases. V trimming: 2 bases; J trimming: 2 bases; junction bases outside the gene matches: 0. Germline CDR1 reads MNHEY; CDR2 reads SVGAGI. The CDR3 is made up of 15 amino acids. The CDR3, as DNA: TGTGCCAGCAGTTACGGGACTAGCGGGACCTACGAGCAGTACTTC. It is translated as CASSYGTSGTYEQYF.

CDR3 sequence reads: CALSLGSGNTIYF. CDR3 in DNA: TGTGCCTTGAGCCTAGGCTCTGGAAACACCATATATTTT. This chain uses TRBV30 with TRBJ1-3; D gene ambiguous. Germline CDR1 GTSNPN, CDR2 SVGIG (reference sequence). The CDR3 has 13 residues. V gave up 7 bases and J gave up 0 bases, with 10 bases separating them. Supplemented by reference TRBV30 and TRBJ1-3, the full variable domain reads SQTIHQWPATLVQPVGSPLSLECTVEGTSNPNLYWYRQAAGRGLQLLFYSVGIGQISSEVPQNLSASRPQDRQFILSSKKLLLSDSGFYLCALSLGSGNTIYFGEGSWLTVV.

J is TRBJ2-5 and V is TRBV7-9; unclear D gene. Per the germline V gene, CDR1 is SEHNR and CDR2 is FQNEAQ (reference sequence). The V and J ends lost 5 bases and 3 bases respectively, with 16 bases between them. The CDR3 runs 15 residues. The CDR3 is CASSVGQSREETQYF. For the CDR3, the DNA is TGTGCCAGCAGCGTAGGCCAGTCCCGGGAAGAGACCCAGTACTTC.

V gene TRBV6-5 combines with J gene TRBJ2-7; TRBD1 matches at 7 bases. The J segment lost 5 bases and the V segment lost 4 bases, leaving 5 bases of the junction unmatched. In germline, CDR1 is MNHEY, CDR2 SVGAGI. There are 13 residues in the CDR3. Here the CDR3 reads CASSFLTGNEQYF. CDR3 in DNA: TGTGCCAGCAGTTTCCTGACAGGGAACGAGCAGTACTTC.

The chain carries TRBV28 and TRBJ2-1, with 8 bases fitting TRBD1. CDR1 and CDR2 (germline): MDHEN, SYDVKM. CDR3 size: 12 residues. V lost 6 bases, J lost 8 bases, and 3 bases stayed unmatched. The CDR3 DNA follows: TGTGCCAGCAGACGGACAGGGTATGAGCAGTTCTTC. Its protein product is CASRRTGYEQFF. The full variable domain, in which reference TRBV28 and TRBJ2-1 provide the parts outside the CDR3, is DVKVTQSSRYLVKRTGEKVFLECVQDMDHENMFWYRQDPGLGLRLIYFSYDVKMKEKGDIPEGYSVSREKKERFSLILESASTNQTSMYLCASRRTGYEQFFGPGTRLTVL.